The clone carrying this T cell receptor beta chain was observed at least ten times. Antigen unknown. Each CDR3 protein gets one entry after TCRdb re-called the reads with MiXCR. The table shows about 740,000 distinct CDR3 sequences, with roughly 36% occurring only once. The CDR3 runs 15 residues. With 4 bases removed from V and 1 base from J, the gap between germline ends came to 11 bases. Germline CDR1 reads SGHVS; CDR2 reads FQNEAQ. This entry comes from a study of T cell repertoires in cytomegalovirus infection. Background on the study: Both a matching HLA type and CMV infection were indicated by public TCR beta signatures.

Study results and limitations: The ex vivo response was dominated by HLA-C-restricted CMV-specific TCR beta clonotypes. Using cumulative public TCR beta family frequency, the authors identified those who carried CMV together with the relevant HLA.

The specimen sequenced was PBMCs. This sequence originates from a human donor in good health (CMV status not recorded). Some clones in this sample may be carry-over from other donors' samples. This chain uses TRBV7-8 with TRBJ1-5, with D possibly TRBD1 on 6 matching bases. CDR3 region: CASSYGGTSNQPQHF. The CDR3 bases are TGTGCCAGCAGCTACGGGGGCACCAGCAATCAGCCCCAGCATTTT.